Given below is one TCR beta chain in context. There is no known antigen for this receptor. No base quality information exists; no much larger clone differs at one position. TCRbeta CDR3 regions were amplified from genomic DNA using the immunoSEQ Assay, a bias-controlled multiplex PCR. The paper's data handling went like this. Nucleated cell counts per sample were estimated from amplification of reference gene primers within the assay. To quantify the absolute abundance of each unique TCRbeta CDR3 rearrangement, sequence reads were collapsed and filtered. For each sample, productive Simpson clonality was calculated by taking the square root of Simpson's diversity index across productive rearrangements. TCRdb retrieved this table from immuneACCESS and kept in-frame rearrangements only. Not all clones are present; in checked studies, unresolved V genes account for under half, and no reason is known for the remainder. V and J calls and clone size are those listed in that table; D and trimming were worked out from the DNA. The sample table contains about 200,000 clones; only one count was recorded for approximately 80% of them. Roughly a fifth of the sample is held by the ten biggest clonotypes.

The data originate from a study of blood T cell repertoires in COVID-19 (TCRdb year 2020). Background on the whole study: Collaborator samples came from the United States, Italy and Spain and covered acute and convalescent phases of COVID-19. The samples were drawn from the first 160 participants of the ongoing ImmuneRACE study and from about 1,200 subjects provided by 6 global collaborators. A de-identified subject ID, COVID-19 status, age in years and sex were almost always included in the sample metadata. The repertoires were released in a freely available public database meant as a resource for research on the immune response to SARS-CoV-2. Where available, HLA class I and class II types were obtained from metadata supplied by the sample provider rather than from assay-based typing. The dataset comprised deeply sampled blood TCRbeta repertoires from subjects exposed to, actively infected with, or recovered from COVID-19. The material from the prospective study consisted of cDNA or gDNA derived from T cells, B-cell-depleted T cells, or PBMCs. What the research found in general, with its limitations: How much clinical and demographic metadata was included differed by source and by participant, and the metadata was provided uncurated.

Whole blood was collected in K2EDTA tubes by collaborating institutions according to the institutions' own protocols. Collaborator samples were shipped for TCRbeta analysis as frozen whole blood, isolated PBMCs, or DNA extracted from either sample type. V loses 7 bases, J loses 1 base, and the germline ends lie 14 bases apart. The CDR3 goes from the cysteine to the phenylalanine over 15 residues. Here the CDR3 DNA is all that survives: 45 bases in frame from base 1. Via the germline V gene, CDR1 is WSHSY and CDR2 SAAADI. The chain is made from TRBV10-2 and TRBJ1-3; a weak D assignment points to TRBD1 (5 bases agree). This TCR was sampled from a human donor in a cohort sampled during active COVID-19. Input material: peripheral blood. The sequenced DNA is TGCGCCAGCACAGTGGGCAGGGCTTCTGGAAACACCATATATTTT. The resulting protein is CASTVGRASGNTIYF.